The rows below give T cell receptor beta chains drawn from one sample of a study of tumor-infiltrating lymphocytes in primary liver carcinoma. TCRdb used MiXCR to reprocess the multiplex PCR reads, holding one entry per CDR3 protein. The repertoire holds approximately 190,000 distinct CDR3 sequences, with about 85% as singletons. The sequencing sample was made of tumor tissue from primary liver carcinoma. These receptors came from a man aged 35-49 years with primary liver carcinoma and hepatitis B virus infection. Both conserved end residues are part of each CDR3. Fields, in order: V gene, clone size, J gene, D gene, CDR3 DNA, CDR3 protein. A D gene is named only where the DNA matches it firmly. Only some rows state a clone size, as once, few, many or a class for expanded clones.

V: TRBV4-2; size: NA; J: TRBJ2-6; D: TRBD2; DNA: TGTGCCAGCAGCCGAGTTGGGACTAGCGGTTCTGGGACCAACGTCCTGACTTTC; CDR3: CASSRVGTSGSGTNVLTF
V: TRBV12-3/TRBV12-4; size: many; J: TRBJ2-1; D: NA; DNA: TGTGCCAGCAGTTTAATGGTTGAGCAGTTCTTC; CDR3: CASSLMVEQFF
V: TRBV5-4; size: many; J: TRBJ2-3; D: NA; DNA: TGTGCCAGCAGGGCGGACTATAACACAGATACGCAGTATTTT; CDR3: CASRADYNTDTQYF
V: TRBV5-6; size: once; J: TRBJ2-3; D: NA; DNA: TGTGCCAGCAGCATCTTGGGCAGGGGCGATCAACCCCAGTATTTT; CDR3: CASSILGRGDQPQYF
V: TRBV11-2; size: NA; J: TRBJ1-4; D: NA; DNA: TGTGCCAGAAGCTCAGATCTTGGGGGGCTCAGGCCGTTTTTT; CDR3: CARSSDLGGLRPFF
V: TRBV5-5; size: NA; J: TRBJ2-2; D: NA; DNA: TGTGCCAGCAGCTGGCGTGGGGGCGGACGGTCCGGAGAGATGTTTTTT; CDR3: CASSWRGGGRSGEMFF
V: TRBV20-1; size: NA; J: TRBJ2-3; D: NA; DNA: TGCAGTGCTAGAGAGGAGCCTGGTAGAAGCACAGATACGCAATATTTT; CDR3: CSAREEPGRSTDTQYF
V: TRBV6-6; size: NA; J: TRBJ2-7; D: NA; DNA: TGTGCCAGCACCCCACTCTTAGCGGAAGGGAGAAAGGAGCAGTACTTC; CDR3: CASTPLLAEGRKEQYF
V: TRBV6-2/TRBV6-3; size: few; J: TRBJ2-5; D: NA; DNA: TGTGCCAGCAGATCCGGGGACTTTCAAGAGACACAGTACTTC; CDR3: CASRSGDFQETQYF
V: TRBV11-2; size: NA; J: TRBJ2-5; D: NA; DNA: TGTGCCAGCAGCTTAACCCCCCATGACTGGGAAACCCATTACTTC; CDR3: CASSLTPHDWETHYF
V: TRBV29-1; size: NA; J: TRBJ2-5; D: NA; DNA: TGCAGCGTTTGGGGGGAGCAAAAGGCCCAGTACTTC; CDR3: CSVWGEQKAQYF
V: TRBV6-5; size: few; J: TRBJ2-7; D: TRBD1; DNA: TGTGCCAGCAGTCCCGCTGGGACAGTATTCTACGAGCAGTACTTC; CDR3: CASSPAGTVFYEQYF
V: TRBV6-2/TRBV6-3; size: NA; J: TRBJ1-5; D: NA; DNA: TGTGCCAGCAGTTCTCCAAGGGTTAACCAGCCCCAGCATTTT; CDR3: CASSSPRVNQPQHF
V: TRBV12-3/TRBV12-4; size: once; J: TRBJ1-1; D: NA; DNA: TGTGCCAGCAATGACGGGCAAAAAGTTTTCTTT; CDR3: CASNDGQKVFF
V: TRBV6-5; size: NA; J: TRBJ1-1; D: NA; DNA: TGTGCCAGCAGTTACATTGGGGGCCTTGAAGATTTCTTT; CDR3: CASSYIGGLEDFF
V: TRBV12-3/TRBV12-4; size: once; J: TRBJ2-7; D: NA; DNA: TGTACCAGCAGTTCAGGTGGGAGTGAGTCCTACGAGCATTACTTC; CDR3: CTSSSGGSESYEHYF
V: TRBV10-3; size: NA; J: TRBJ2-7; D: TRBD1; DNA: TGTGCCACCAGCTTACAGGGGGGTGACTACTACGAGCAGTACTTC; CDR3: CATSLQGGDYYEQYF
V: TRBV19; size: NA; J: TRBJ2-6; D: NA; DNA: TGTGCCAGTAGTATCCGGGTATCAGGCAACGTCCTTACTTTC; CDR3: CASSIRVSGNVLTF
V: TRBV4-3; size: NA; J: TRBJ2-1; D: TRBD1; DNA: TGCGCCAGCAGCTACGCCGGGGGACAGGGGAACAATGGGCAGTTCTTC; CDR3: CASSYAGGQGNNGQFF
V: TRBV29-1; size: NA; J: TRBJ1-1; D: NA; DNA: TGCAGCGCCCGCGATAACACTGAAGTTTTCTTT; CDR3: CSARDNTEVFF
V: TRBV5-4; size: NA; J: TRBJ2-1; D: NA; DNA: TGTGCCAGCAGGTTTAGCGTCGTGCAGTTCTTC; CDR3: CASRFSVVQFF
V: TRBV11-2; size: NA; J: TRBJ2-6; D: NA; DNA: TGTGCCACCCAGCGGCCGCGCCCTGGGGTCAAGGTCCTGACTTTC; CDR3: CATQRPRPGVKVLTF
V: TRBV6-4; size: many; J: TRBJ1-1; D: NA; DNA: TGTGCCAGCAGTGACTCAGGGAACACTGAAGCTTTCTTT; CDR3: CASSDSGNTEAFF
V: TRBV28; size: NA; J: TRBJ2-7; D: TRBD1; DNA: TGTGCCAGCAATAGACTCGGGACAGGGAAAAAGCAGTACTTC; CDR3: CASNRLGTGKKQYF
V: TRBV6-1; size: NA; J: TRBJ2-1; D: TRBD2; DNA: TGTGCTAGCGGGCTAGGGACTACGCCTTTCAGTGAGCGGTTCTTC; CDR3: CASGLGTTPFSERFF
V: TRBV19; size: NA; J: TRBJ1-2; D: TRBD1; DNA: TGTGCCAGTAGTAAATCTGGACAGGAAAACTATGGCTACACCTTC; CDR3: CASSKSGQENYGYTF
V: TRBV4-2; size: NA; J: TRBJ2-1; D: NA; DNA: TGTGCCAGCAGCCAAGATCGGACTACCGGCTGTGAACAGTTCTTC; CDR3: CASSQDRTTGCEQFF
V: TRBV18; size: NA; J: TRBJ2-6; D: TRBD1; DNA: TGTGCCAGCTCACTTTTCGGGACAGGGGGCACAGGGGCCAACGTCCTGACTTTC; CDR3: CASSLFGTGGTGANVLTF
V: TRBV6-2/TRBV6-3; size: NA; J: TRBJ1-5; D: NA; DNA: TGTGCCAGCACTTACAGCCATAGTAATCAGCCCCAGCATTTT; CDR3: CASTYSHSNQPQHF
V: TRBV29-1; size: NA; J: TRBJ2-3; D: TRBD2; DNA: TGCAACGCCCTGACAGCGGGATCCCAAGGGTTGTCGGCTACACAGTATTTT; CDR3: CNALTAGSQGLSATQYF
V: TRBV11-1; size: NA; J: TRBJ2-7; D: TRBD1; DNA: TGTACCAGCAGCCAGGGACAGAACGAGCAGTACTTC; CDR3: CTSSQGQNEQYF
V: TRBV11-1; size: NA; J: TRBJ2-2; D: NA; DNA: TGTGCCAACAGCTTTGGGGACACCGAGGAGCTGTTTTTT; CDR3: CANSFGDTEELFF
V: TRBV29-1; size: NA; J: TRBJ2-5; D: NA; DNA: TGCAACGCCGCGACTTTGCAAGAGACCCATTACTTC; CDR3: CNAATLQETHYF
V: TRBV5-4; size: NA; J: TRBJ2-5; D: NA; DNA: TGTGCCAGCAGCCATGGAGGGGGAGAGACCCAGTACTTC; CDR3: CASSHGGGETQYF
V: TRBV6-6; size: NA; J: TRBJ1-5; D: TRBD1; DNA: TGTGCCAGCAGTCCCCACAGGGGTCTGTGGTATCAGCCTCAGCATTTT; CDR3: CASSPHRGLWYQPQHF
V: TRBV11-1; size: NA; J: TRBJ2-1; D: TRBD2; DNA: TGTCCCAGCAGCCCCATAGCGGGGGCGTATTACAATGAGCAGTTCTTT; CDR3: CPSSPIAGAYYNEQFF
V: TRBV5-1; size: NA; J: TRBJ2-7; D: TRBD2; DNA: TGCGCCAGCAGCTTGTCACTAGCGGAGCAAAACTACGAGCAGTACTTC; CDR3: CASSLSLAEQNYEQYF
V: TRBV4-2; size: NA; J: TRBJ2-6; D: NA; DNA: TGTGCCAGCAGACCCGGGACGGCTGGGGCCAACGTCCCGATTTTC; CDR3: CASRPGTAGANVPIF
V: TRBV29-1; size: NA; J: TRBJ2-5; D: NA; DNA: TGCAGCGGCATGCAGGGGACGCGAGAGACCCAGTACTTC; CDR3: CSGMQGTRETQYF
V: TRBV5-1; size: NA; J: TRBJ2-3; D: TRBD2; DNA: TGCGCCAGTAGGGAGTCTAGCGGGAGTTCCACAGATGCGCAGTATTTT; CDR3: CASRESSGSSTDAQYF
V: TRBV29-1; size: NA; J: TRBJ2-1; D: NA; DNA: TGCAGCGTTGAATTCGGGAGCGAGAGGATAACCTATGAGCAGTCCTTC; CDR3: CSVEFGSERITYEQSF
V: TRBV4-3; size: NA; J: TRBJ1-5; D: NA; DNA: TGCGCCAGCACACAAGATCATGGATGGGGAAAGCCCCAGCATTTT; CDR3: CASTQDHGWGKPQHF
V: TRBV28; size: once; J: TRBJ2-7; D: TRBD2; DNA: TGTGCCAGCAGTTCGGGACTAGCGGGACTGAGTGAGCTGTACTTC; CDR3: CASSSGLAGLSELYF
V: TRBV6-2/TRBV6-3; size: NA; J: TRBJ2-6; D: NA; DNA: TGTGCCAGCGTCTCCGGAGGGCGTTTACCTGGGGCCAACGTCCTGACTTTC; CDR3: CASVSGGRLPGANVLTF
V: TRBV28; size: many; J: TRBJ1-5; D: NA; DNA: TGTGCCAGCAGTTCCCCGGCCAGCAATCAGCCCCAGCATTTT; CDR3: CASSSPASNQPQHF
V: TRBV5-6; size: NA; J: TRBJ2-6; D: TRBD1; DNA: TGTGCCAGCAGCTTGGCCCGGACAGGGAAGGCTGGGGCCTACGTCCTGCCTTTC; CDR3: CASSLARTGKAGAYVLPF
V: TRBV5-5; size: NA; J: TRBJ2-1; D: NA; DNA: TGTGCCAGCAGCTACCGAACGGGTAATGAGCAGTCCTTC; CDR3: CASSYRTGNEQSF
V: TRBV5-1; size: NA; J: TRBJ2-1; D: NA; DNA: TGCGCCAGCAGATTTTCTGACGGGTACAATGAGCAGTTCTTC; CDR3: CASRFSDGYNEQFF